This T cell receptor beta chain was captured in a study of cytomegalovirus exposure and HLA in healthy donors. Study findings and constraints: TCR beta chains numbering 164 were designated cytomegalovirus-associated.

The validation cohort, a group of over a hundred subjects, included the donors and was separate from the approximately 670-subject first cohort. J gave up 4 bases and V 1 base, and 3 bases lay outside the gene matches. Germline V CDR1 and CDR2: PRHDT, FYEKMQ (reference sequence). The CDR3 runs to 16 residues. A remark on this clone: No antigen is known for it.

Using immunoSEQ multiplex PCR, the repertoire was profiled, and TCRdb retains in-frame clones only, with some absent. This sample yields more than 60,000 clones, of which around 88% are seen a single time; roughly 1.8% belongs to the top ten. Sequencing was performed on PBMCs. The receptor was derived from a woman younger than 35 in good health and CMV-seronegative. The V call is TRBV13, the J call TRBJ2-2, with 10 bases fitting TRBD1. CDR3 loop: CASSLEGTGVTGELFF. CDR3 DNA sequence: TGTGCCAGCAGCTTAGAAGGGACAGGGGTCACCGGGGAGCTGTTTTTT.